The 24 T cell receptor beta chains given below trace back to one sample, sequenced in a study of T cells expressing NK-cell markers (dated by TCRdb to 2020 to 2021). Receptor amplification or capture employed 5' RACE. The sequencer was an Illumina HiSeq 2000. TCRdb reprocessed the raw reads; every CDR3 protein sequence is a single record, and DNA is not supplied. The sample has about 460,000 distinct CDR3 sequences on record. The ten largest clonotypes hold around 1.4% of the sample. The sequencing sample was made of blood T cells: a sorted CD56 or NKG2C T cell subset, CD4+ or CD8+ T cells, or bulk PBMC T cells (not recorded which). The receptors derive from a woman in her fifties or sixties in good health. Donor details come from another sample of the same person, matched by shared clones.

The rearrangement joins TRBV9 to TRBJ2-7; TCRdb's assignment of TRBD1 cannot be checked, as there is no DNA. This CDR3 spans 14 amino acids. From germline, CDR1 is SGDLS and CDR2 YYNGEE. CDR3 in amino acids: CASSVQPQGGEQYF.

V and J are TRBV5-5 and TRBJ2-1; TCRdb selects TRBD2, and the lack of DNA leaves this call unchecked. Germline assignment: CDR1 SGHKS and CDR2 YYEKEE (reference sequence). This CDR3 has 17 amino acids. CDR3 loop: CASSREPLAGDYNEQFF.

This chain joins TRBV12-3 or TRBV12-4 and TRBJ2-5; TCRdb's D call, TRBD2, is unchecked because there is no DNA. This CDR3 spans 16 amino acids. CDR3 sequence reads: CASTPGSGSGGETQYF.

The chain is built from TRBV7-8 and TRBJ1-1. This CDR3 spans 14 amino acids. Germline V gives CDR1 SGHVS, CDR2 FQNEAQ. CDR3 in amino acids: CASSQTSPNTEAFF.

The V and J genes are TRBV2 and TRBJ1-5; TCRdb selects TRBD1, and the lack of DNA leaves this call unchecked. Germline CDR1 is SNHLY and CDR2 is FYNNEI. CDR3 length equals 14 residues. CDR3 in amino acids: CASRQGWPNQPQHF.

This chain joins TRBV3-1 and TRBJ2-1; TCRdb indicates TRBD1, and absent DNA this call remains unverified. The CDR3 totals 14 residues. From germline, CDR1 is LGHDT and CDR2 YNNKEL (reference sequence). The CDR3 here is CASSAWVGQGEQFF.

The chain employs TRBV28 and TRBJ1-5. Per germline, CDR1 MDHEN and CDR2 SYDVKM. CDR3 length: 13 amino acids. This CDR3 reads CASSFSRDQPQHF.

The chain employs TRBV12-3 or TRBV12-4 and TRBJ2-1; TCRdb indicates TRBD2, and absent DNA this call remains unverified. CDR3 length equals 13 residues. The CDR3: CASSPTSSNEQFF.

The V gene is TRBV7-8, the J gene TRBJ2-3; TCRdb's assignment of TRBD2 cannot be checked, as there is no DNA. The CDR3 has 14 amino acids. Germline values: CDR1 SGHVS, CDR2 FQNEAQ. The CDR3 protein is CASLLARWSDTQYF.

V usage is TRBV9 and J usage is TRBJ2-3. The germline gives CDR1 SGDLS, CDR2 YYNGEE. The CDR3 consists of 15 residues. This CDR3 reads CASSVESLATDTQYF.

The chain carries TRBV12-3 or TRBV12-4 and TRBJ2-7; without DNA, the TCRdb call of TRBD2 cannot be checked. CDR3 length: 14 residues. The CDR3 sequence: CASSSRRNSYEQYF.

The chain joins TRBV5-1 to TRBJ1-2; absent DNA, TCRdb's TRBD1 call cannot be checked. This CDR3 is 13 amino acids long. Germline V CDR1 and CDR2: SGHRS, YFSETQ. The CDR3 is CASSADRSYGYTF.

The CDR3 here is CASSRMRERPYNEQFF. V is TRBV7-8 and J is TRBJ2-1; TCRdb proposes TRBD2, but this gene call is untestable without DNA. Germline CDR1 reads SGHVS; CDR2 reads FQNEAQ. The CDR3 extends over 16 amino acids.

The chain joins TRBV5-1 to TRBJ2-1; as DNA is missing, the TRBD2 call by TCRdb cannot be tested. The CDR3 is made up of 17 amino acids. The germline gives CDR1 SGHRS, CDR2 YFSETQ. The CDR3 loop reads CASSYTPGTSGSGEQFF.

V and J are TRBV10-3 and TRBJ1-2; TCRdb's D gene call, TRBD1, goes unchecked for lack of DNA. Germline CDR1 reads ENHRY; CDR2 reads SYGVKD. The CDR3 spans 14 residues. The CDR3 protein is CAISVITGNYGYTF.

The chain uses TRBV20-1 and TRBJ2-3; TCRdb indicates TRBD2, and absent DNA this call remains unverified. The V gene's germline CDR1 is DFQATT and CDR2 SNEGSKA (reference sequence). CDR3 size: 13 residues. CDR3 protein: CSARLAEADTQYF.

The chain uses TRBV6-2 or TRBV6-3 and TRBJ2-5; TCRdb's assignment of TRBD1 cannot be checked, as there is no DNA. The CDR3 loop spans 15 amino acids. Germline V gene sequence: CDR1 MNHEY, CDR2 SVGEGT. This chain's CDR3 is CASSWTGTDKETQYF.

The chain combines TRBV19 with TRBJ1-2; TCRdb calls TRBD1, which cannot be checked without DNA. Germline CDR1 LNHDA, CDR2 SQIVND (reference sequence). CDR3 length: 13 amino acids. CDR3 sequence: CASNQLNRGGYTF.

The rearrangement uses TRBV12-5 and TRBJ2-2. Germline V lookup: CDR1 LGHNT, CDR2 FRNRAP. CDR3 length equals 14 residues. CDR3 loop: CASGANRSTGELFF.

V gene TRBV5-6 combines with J gene TRBJ2-1. The CDR3 is 11 residues long. Germline-derived CDR1 and CDR2 are SGHDT and YYEEEE. The CDR3 spells CASSFGNEQFF.

The J gene is TRBJ1-1, the V gene TRBV3-1; no DNA is available, so the TRBD1 call from TCRdb remains unchecked. The CDR3 sequence is 15 residues long. Germline CDR1 reads LGHDT; CDR2 reads YNNKEL (reference sequence). The CDR3: CASSQTPGTPGFAFF. The complete variable domain, with remaining parts taken from reference TRBV3-1 and TRBJ1-1, reads DTAVSQTPKYLVTQMGNDKSIKCEQNLGHDTMYWYKQDSKKFLKIMFSYNNKELIINETVPNRFSPKSPDKAHLNLHINSLELGDSAVYFCASSQTPGTPGFAFFGQGTRLTVV.

The rearrangement links TRBV4-2 to TRBJ2-7; the D gene TCRdb calls, TRBD2, cannot be checked with no DNA. CDR3 size: 16 residues. In germline, CDR1 is LGHNA, CDR2 YNFKEQ. CDR3 sequence reads: CASSQDDGGGPDEQYF.

The chain has TRBV3-1 and TRBJ1-1. This CDR3 comprises 15 residues. Germline CDR1 reads LGHDT; CDR2 reads YNNKEL (reference sequence). The CDR3 spells CASSQDVGGFTEAFF. Together with reference TRBV3-1 and TRBJ1-1, the CDR3 gives the full variable domain: DTAVSQTPKYLVTQMGNDKSIKCEQNLGHDTMYWYKQDSKKFLKIMFSYNNKELIINETVPNRFSPKSPDKAHLNLHINSLELGDSAVYFCASSQDVGGFTEAFFGQGTRLTVV.

This chain uses TRBV27 with TRBJ2-3; there is no DNA to check the TCRdb D call of TRBD1. Germline V gives CDR1 MNHEY, CDR2 SMNVEV (reference sequence). The CDR3 has 19 residues. CDR3 loop: CASSSPYGGAMGSTDTQYF.